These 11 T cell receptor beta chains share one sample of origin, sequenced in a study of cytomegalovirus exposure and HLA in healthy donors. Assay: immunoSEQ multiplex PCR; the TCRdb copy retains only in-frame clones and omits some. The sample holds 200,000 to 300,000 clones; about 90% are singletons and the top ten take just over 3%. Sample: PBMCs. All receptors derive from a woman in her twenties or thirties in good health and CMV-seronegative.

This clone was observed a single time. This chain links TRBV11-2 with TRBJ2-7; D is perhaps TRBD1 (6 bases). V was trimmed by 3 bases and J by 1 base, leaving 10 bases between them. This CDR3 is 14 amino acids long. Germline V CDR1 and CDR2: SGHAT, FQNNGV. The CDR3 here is CASSFRDRSYEQYF. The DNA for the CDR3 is TGTGCCAGCAGCTTCCGAGACAGGTCCTACGAGCAGTACTTC.

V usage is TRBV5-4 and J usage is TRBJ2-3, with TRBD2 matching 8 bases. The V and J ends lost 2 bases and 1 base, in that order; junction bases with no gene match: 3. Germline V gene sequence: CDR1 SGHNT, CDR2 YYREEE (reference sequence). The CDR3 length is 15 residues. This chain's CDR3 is CASSLGTSGTDTQYF. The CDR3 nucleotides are TGTGCCAGCAGCTTAGGGACTAGTGGCACAGATACGCAGTATTTT.

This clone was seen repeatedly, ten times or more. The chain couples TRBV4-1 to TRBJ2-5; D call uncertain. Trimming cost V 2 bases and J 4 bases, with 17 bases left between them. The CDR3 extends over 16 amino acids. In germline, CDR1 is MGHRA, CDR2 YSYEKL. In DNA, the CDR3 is TGCGCCAGCAGCCAATTAAACCTAGGGTTTACAGAGACCCAGTACTTC. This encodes CASSQLNLGFTETQYF.

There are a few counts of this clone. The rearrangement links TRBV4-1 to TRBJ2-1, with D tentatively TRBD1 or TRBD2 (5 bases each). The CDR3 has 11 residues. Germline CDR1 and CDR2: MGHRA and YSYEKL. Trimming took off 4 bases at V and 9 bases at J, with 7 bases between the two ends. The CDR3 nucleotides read TGCGCCAGCAGCCTTGGGGGTGAGCAGTTCTTC. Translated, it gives CASSLGGEQFF.

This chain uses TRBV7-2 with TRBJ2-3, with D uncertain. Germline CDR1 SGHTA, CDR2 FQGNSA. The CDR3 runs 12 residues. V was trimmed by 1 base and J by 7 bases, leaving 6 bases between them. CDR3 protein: CASSLEGHTQYF. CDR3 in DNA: TGTGCCAGCAGCTTAGAAGGCCATACGCAGTATTTT.

The CDR3 nucleotides are TGTGCCAGCAGTTACCCCCTCTACAGGGTCATTCCCAAAAACATTCAGTACTTC. It specifies CASSYPLYRVIPKNIQYF. The V gene is TRBV27, the J gene TRBJ2-4; a weak D match, TRBD1 (6 bases). In germline, CDR1 is MNHEY, CDR2 SMNVEV (reference sequence). CDR3 length: 18 residues. Trimming stripped 4 bases from V and 2 bases from J, with 21 bases between.

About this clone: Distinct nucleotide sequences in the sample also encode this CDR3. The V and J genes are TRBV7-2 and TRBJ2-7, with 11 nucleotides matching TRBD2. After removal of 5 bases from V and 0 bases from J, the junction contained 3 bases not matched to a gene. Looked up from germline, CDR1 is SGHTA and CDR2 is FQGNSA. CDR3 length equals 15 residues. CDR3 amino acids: CASSRTSGSSYEQYF. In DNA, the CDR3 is TGTGCCAGCAGCCGAACTAGCGGGAGCTCCTACGAGCAGTACTTC.

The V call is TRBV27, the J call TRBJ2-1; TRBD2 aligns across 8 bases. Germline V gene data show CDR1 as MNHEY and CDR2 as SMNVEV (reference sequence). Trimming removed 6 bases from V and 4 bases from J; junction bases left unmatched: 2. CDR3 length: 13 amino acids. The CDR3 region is CASRGLAYNEQFF. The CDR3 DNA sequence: TGTGCCAGCAGAGGACTAGCTTACAATGAGCAGTTCTTC.

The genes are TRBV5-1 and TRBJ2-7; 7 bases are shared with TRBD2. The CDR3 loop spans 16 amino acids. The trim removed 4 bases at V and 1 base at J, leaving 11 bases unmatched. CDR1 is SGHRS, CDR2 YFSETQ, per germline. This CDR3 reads CASSVTLAALSYEQYF. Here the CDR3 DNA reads TGCGCCAGCAGCGTAACGCTAGCGGCACTTTCCTACGAGCAGTACTTC. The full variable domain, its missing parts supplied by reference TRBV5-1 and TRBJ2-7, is KAGVTQTPRYLIKTRGQQVTLSCSPISGHRSVSWYQQTPGQGLQFLFEYFSETQRNKGNFPGRFSGRQFSNSRSEMNVSTLELGDSALYLCASSVTLAALSYEQYFGPGTRLTVT.

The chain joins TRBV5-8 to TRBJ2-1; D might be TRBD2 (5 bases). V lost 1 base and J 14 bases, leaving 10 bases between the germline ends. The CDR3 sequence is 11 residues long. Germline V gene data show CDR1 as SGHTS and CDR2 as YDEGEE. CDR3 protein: CASSLSGLKFF. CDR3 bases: TGTGCCAGCAGCTTGAGCGGACTCAAGTTCTTC.

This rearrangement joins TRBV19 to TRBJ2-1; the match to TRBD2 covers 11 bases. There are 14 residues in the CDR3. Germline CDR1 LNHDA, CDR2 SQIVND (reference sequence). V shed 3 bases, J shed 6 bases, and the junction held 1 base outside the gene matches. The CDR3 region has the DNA TGTGCCAGTAGTATGACTAGCGGGATCAATGAGCAGTTCTTC. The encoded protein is CASSMTSGINEQFF.